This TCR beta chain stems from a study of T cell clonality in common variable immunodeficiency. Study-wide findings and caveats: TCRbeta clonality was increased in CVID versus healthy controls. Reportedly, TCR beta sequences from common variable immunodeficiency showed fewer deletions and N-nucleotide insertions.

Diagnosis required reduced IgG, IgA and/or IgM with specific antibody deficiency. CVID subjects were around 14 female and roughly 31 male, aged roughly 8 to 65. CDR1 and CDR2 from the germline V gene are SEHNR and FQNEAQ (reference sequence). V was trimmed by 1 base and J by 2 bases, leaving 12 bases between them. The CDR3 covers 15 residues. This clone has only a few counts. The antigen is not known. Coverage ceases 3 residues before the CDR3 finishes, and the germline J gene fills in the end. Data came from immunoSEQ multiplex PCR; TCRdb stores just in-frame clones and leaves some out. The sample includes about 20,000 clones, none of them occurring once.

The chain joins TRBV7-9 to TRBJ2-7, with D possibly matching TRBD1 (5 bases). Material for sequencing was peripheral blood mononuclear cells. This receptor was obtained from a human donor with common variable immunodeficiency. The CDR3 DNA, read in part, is TGTGCCAGCAGCTTAGGGGGTGGGGCAACCTACGAG. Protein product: CASSLGGGATYE. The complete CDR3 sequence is CASSLGGGATYEQYF.